The 22 T cell receptor beta chains reported below all come from one sample, sequenced in a study of cytotoxic CD8 clonotypes in ibrutinib-treated CLL. Libraries were prepared by immunoSEQ multiplex PCR; TCRdb keeps only in-frame clonotypes and omits some of them. The profile shows under 75,000 clones, roughly 70% of them singletons. The material was PBMCs, obtained after 12 months of ibrutinib treatment. The receptors were sampled from a human donor with chronic lymphocytic leukemia.

The chain carries TRBV11-3 and TRBJ2-3; D perhaps matches TRBD1 (6 bases). CDR1 and CDR2 (germline): SGHNT, YENEEA. The CDR3 has 14 residues. V lost 5 bases to trimming and J lost 2 bases, with 11 bases between them. CDR3 sequence reads: CASSTGSTTDTQYF. In nucleotides, the CDR3 is TGTGCCAGCAGCACAGGGTCCACCACAGATACGCAGTATTTT.

This chain uses TRBV30 with TRBJ2-2; D is uncertain. V dropped 5 bases and J dropped 4 bases, with 17 bases sitting between them. CDR1 is GTSNPN and CDR2 is SVGIG in the germline V gene (reference sequence). This CDR3 has 15 residues. In nucleotides, the CDR3 is TGTGCCTGGGGTAATCGGGTTGTGGGCACCGGGGAGCTGTTTTTT. It is translated as CAWGNRVVGTGELFF.

This chain joins TRBV19 and TRBJ1-4; D is uncertain. The germline V gene has CDR1 LNHDA and CDR2 SQIVND (reference sequence). Deletions cut 6 bases from V and 5 bases from J, with 19 bases between. The CDR3 has 16 amino acids. This chain's CDR3 is CASSLIGFRVNEKLFF. The CDR3 bases are TGTGCCAGTAGCCTCATCGGGTTCAGAGTCAATGAAAAACTGTTTTTT.

The chain is built from TRBV4-2 and TRBJ1-5; D gene ambiguous. The V gene's germline CDR1 is LGHNA and CDR2 YNFKEQ. The V and J ends lost 6 bases and 0 bases respectively, with 12 bases between them. CDR3 size: 15 residues. The DNA for the CDR3 is TGTGCCAGCAGACCTTCGCCAGGTAGCAATCAGCCCCAGCATTTT. It encodes CASRPSPGSNQPQHF.

This clone has just a few counts. CDR3 residues: CASSQDNNQPQHF. The CDR3 coding sequence is TGTGCCAGCAGCCAAGACAATAATCAGCCCCAGCATTTT. The rearrangement joins TRBV7-3 to TRBJ1-5; D gene unclear. Trimming stripped 5 bases from V and 4 bases from J, with 9 bases between. This CDR3 has 13 residues. Germline V gives CDR1 SGHTA, CDR2 FQGTGA.

The genes are TRBV5-4 and TRBJ2-5, with 8 nucleotides matching TRBD2. Trimming at V came to 2 bases and at J to 2 bases, leaving 5 bases not matched to a gene. Germline CDR1 is SGHNT and CDR2 is YYREEE (reference sequence). The CDR3 consists of 15 residues. CDR3 bases: TGTGCCAGCAGCTTACGAGCGGGAGTACAAGAGACCCAGTACTTC. As protein: CASSLRAGVQETQYF.

This sequence joins TRBV5-1 and TRBJ1-1; possible D gene TRBD1, 5 bases. V was cut by 1 base and J by 4 bases, with 11 bases left in between. From germline, CDR1 is SGHRS and CDR2 YFSETQ. The CDR3 is 14 residues long. CDR3 sequence: CASSLRGQGTEAFF. The CDR3 DNA reads TGCGCCAGCAGCTTGAGGGGCCAGGGCACTGAAGCTTTCTTT.

This CDR3 is CASSLAPETSYNEQFF. The DNA of the CDR3 is TGCGCCAGCAGCTTGGCCCCGGAAACATCATACAATGAGCAGTTCTTC. The V call is TRBV5-1, the J call TRBJ2-1; D uncertain. Germline assignment: CDR1 SGHRS and CDR2 YFSETQ. Trimming left V 0 bases short and J 4 bases short, with 14 bases between. The CDR3 is 16 residues long.

V usage is TRBV4-2 and J usage is TRBJ2-3, with a tentative D call TRBD1 (6 bases). CDR1 is LGHNA and CDR2 is YNFKEQ in the germline V gene. The CDR3 has 16 amino acids. The germline V and J ends were trimmed by 0 bases and 2 bases, with 12 bases remaining between them. CDR3 DNA sequence: TGTGCCAGCAGCCAAGAGGGGGCAGGGGACACAGATACGCAGTATTTT. Its translation is CASSQEGAGDTDTQYF.

This clone was detected only once. The V and J genes are TRBV27 and TRBJ2-7; 9 nucleotides align to TRBD1. CDR1 is MNHEY and CDR2 is SMNVEV in the germline V gene (reference sequence). The CDR3 totals 16 residues. Trimming removed 5 bases from V and 0 bases from J; junction bases left unmatched: 8. DNA for the CDR3: TGTGCCAGCAGTCGGACAGGGGCCCTTAGCTCCTACGAGCAGTACTTC. Amino acids: CASSRTGALSSYEQYF.

The genes are TRBV7-2 and TRBJ1-4; 9 bases are a match to TRBD1. CDR3 length equals 14 residues. Germline V lookup: CDR1 SGHTA, CDR2 FQGNSA. Trimming at V came to 5 bases and at J to 4 bases, leaving 2 bases not matched to a gene. The CDR3, as DNA: TGTGCCAGCAGCGTGGACAGGGGTAATGAAAAACTGTTTTTT. Translated, it gives CASSVDRGNEKLFF.

The chain links TRBV5-5 to TRBJ2-7; D unclear. Trimming took 4 bases from V and 4 from J, leaving 15 bases between them. This CDR3 has 14 residues. The germline CDR1 and CDR2 sequences are SGHKS and YYEKEE (reference sequence). CDR3 amino acids: CASSQSMAGYEQYF. The DNA of the CDR3 is TGTGCCAGCAGCCAATCCATGGCTGGGTACGAGCAGTACTTC. Together with reference TRBV5-5 and TRBJ2-7, the CDR3 gives the full variable domain: DAGVTQSPTHLIKTRGQQVTLRCSPISGHKSVSWYQQVLGQGPQFIFQYYEKEERGRGNFPDRFSARQFPNYSSELNVNALLLGDSALYLCASSQSMAGYEQYFGPGTRLTVT.

The chain employs TRBV7-9 and TRBJ2-7; TRBD1 matches at 7 bases. The trim removed 5 bases at V and 5 bases at J, leaving 3 bases unmatched. Germline V lookup: CDR1 SEHNR, CDR2 FQNEAQ (reference sequence). CDR3 size: 12 residues. The CDR3 here is CASSGTADEQYF. The CDR3 DNA reads as TGTGCCAGCAGCGGGACAGCCGACGAGCAGTACTTC.

This clone was seen once. The CDR3 here is CASSFWLGPGVEAFF. In DNA form, the CDR3 reads TGTGCCAGCAGCTTCTGGCTGGGGCCAGGGGTTGAAGCTTTCTTT. The chain is built from TRBV13 and TRBJ1-1; D is perhaps TRBD1 (6 bases). CDR3 length: 15 residues. V was shortened by 3 bases and J by 7 bases, with 18 bases between the two germline ends. The V gene's germline CDR1 is PRHDT and CDR2 FYEKMQ (reference sequence).

This rearrangement joins TRBV11-1 to TRBJ2-1; D remains ambiguous. Germline V gene sequence: CDR1 SGHAT, CDR2 FQDESV (reference sequence). The CDR3 has 13 residues. Between the trimmed V and J ends, which lost 5 bases and 5 bases, there was a span of 10 bases. The CDR3 here is CASSPSRHNEQFF. The CDR3 nucleotides read TGTGCCAGCAGCCCCTCCCGCCACAATGAGCAGTTCTTC.

The chain has TRBV19 and TRBJ1-2, with D unresolved. The V gene lost 1 base and the J gene lost 8 bases, with 11 bases spanning the gap. CDR1 LNHDA and CDR2 SQIVND come from the germline V gene (reference sequence). This CDR3 has 13 residues. CDR3 sequence reads: CASSIAAQRGYTF. DNA for the CDR3: TGTGCCAGTAGTATAGCAGCGCAGAGGGGCTACACCTTC.

This chain joins TRBV28 and TRBJ1-5; 12 positions match TRBD1. In germline, CDR1 is MDHEN, CDR2 SYDVKM. The CDR3 sequence is 16 residues long. After removal of 8 bases from V and 7 bases from J, the junction contained 12 bases not matched to a gene. The DNA of the CDR3 is TGTGCCAGCTCCAAAGTTGGGACAGGGGGCCAACAGCCCCAGCATTTT. Translating it yields CASSKVGTGGQQPQHF.

The gene calls are TRBV6-1 and TRBJ2-3, with D hard to call. Looked up from germline, CDR1 is MNHNS and CDR2 is SASEGT. Trimming left V 6 bases short and J 3 bases short, with 4 bases between. CDR3 length: 11 amino acids. The CDR3 DNA follows: TGTGCCAGCAGGCTAACAGATACGCAGTATTTT. It is translated as CASRLTDTQYF.

The rearrangement joins TRBV7-3 to TRBJ2-5; D ambiguous. The V end lost 5 bases, the J end lost 7 bases, and 14 bases lay between the germline ends. Germline V CDR1 and CDR2: SGHTA, FQGTGA. The CDR3 sequence is 13 residues long. The CDR3 spells CASSPLRDGTQYF. CDR3 DNA sequence: TGTGCCAGCAGCCCCCTCAGAGATGGGACCCAGTACTTC. Supplemented by reference TRBV7-3 and TRBJ2-5, the full variable domain reads GAGVSQTPSNKVTEKGKYVELRCDPISGHTALYWYRQSLGQGPEFLIYFQGTGAADDSGLPNDRFFAVRPEGSVSTLKIQRTERGDSAVYLCASSPLRDGTQYFGPGTRLLVL.

The chain's CDR3 is CASSDPPMPQYF. As DNA, the CDR3 is TGCGCCAGCAGCGACCCGCCGATGCCCCAGTACTTC. V and J are TRBV5-1 and TRBJ2-5; D not resolved. The CDR3 has 12 amino acids. Trimming took 4 bases from V and 9 from J, leaving 13 bases between them. Germline V gene lookup returns CDR1 SGHRS and CDR2 YFSETQ.

The rearrangement joins TRBV7-3 to TRBJ2-2, with 7 nucleotides matching TRBD1. V dropped 0 bases and J dropped 6; count of bases not matched to a gene: 13. This CDR3 region has 18 residues. Germline CDR1 is SGHTA and CDR2 is FQGTGA. The DNA for the CDR3 is TGTGCCAGCAGCTTAACGTCCCGGCGACAGGGAGAAGCCGGGGAGCTGTTTTTT. Protein product: CASSLTSRRQGEAGELFF.

The chain combines TRBV10-3 with TRBJ2-1; 12 bases align to TRBD1. Germline-derived CDR1 and CDR2 are ENHRY and SYGVKD. This CDR3 region has 20 residues. Trimming took 2 bases from V and 0 from J; bases not matched to a gene: 11. CDR3 in amino acids: CAISEREGTGGRSSYNEQFF. CDR3 DNA: TGTGCCATCAGTGAGCGCGAAGGGACAGGGGGCCGGAGCTCCTACAATGAGCAGTTCTTC.